This is a list of T cell receptor beta chains from one sample in a study of shared clonotypes between healthy human individuals. Profiling relied on immunoSEQ multiplex PCR, and the TCRdb table lists in-frame clones only, not all of them. The data show approximately 2,000,000 clones, with over 85% seen just once and less than 2% held by the top ten. Specimen: naive CD8+ T cells from PBMCs. Every receptor here comes from a man aged 18 to 30 in good health. Some clones in this sample may be carry-over from other donors' samples. Each CDR3 is given with its conserved first and last residue. The order of the fields is J gene, V gene, clone size, D gene, CDR3 protein, CDR3 DNA. D genes are given only for firm matches. Only some rows state a clone size, as once, few, many or a class for expanded clones.

j_call: TRBJ2-7; v_call: TRBV6-6; clone_size: .; d_call: TRBD1; cdr3_aa: CASSYDRGEQYF; cdr3_nt: TGTGCCAGCAGTTACGACAGGGGCGAGCAGTACTTC
j_call: TRBJ2-1; v_call: TRBV27; clone_size: .; d_call: TRBD2; cdr3_aa: CASSLAGGPHNEQFF; cdr3_nt: TGTGCCAGCAGTTTAGCGGGAGGGCCCCATAATGAGCAGTTCTTC
j_call: TRBJ2-7; v_call: TRBV4-1; clone_size: .; d_call: TRBD2; cdr3_aa: CASSQDVGSGGFSYEQYF; cdr3_nt: TGCGCCAGCAGCCAAGATGTTGGGAGCGGGGGTTTCTCCTACGAGCAGTACTTC
j_call: TRBJ2-1; v_call: TRBV7-9; clone_size: .; d_call: .; cdr3_aa: CASSPGRTYNEQFF; cdr3_nt: TGTGCCAGCAGTCCCGGGAGAACCTACAATGAGCAGTTCTTC
j_call: TRBJ2-5; v_call: TRBV7-9; clone_size: few; d_call: .; cdr3_aa: CASSPPGLHGGTQYF; cdr3_nt: TGTGCCAGCAGCCCCCCGGGTCTCCATGGGGGGACCCAGTACTTC
j_call: TRBJ2-1; v_call: TRBV27; clone_size: .; d_call: .; cdr3_aa: CASSPPRWDEGWNEQFF; cdr3_nt: TGTGCCAGCAGTCCCCCCCGTTGGGATGAGGGTTGGAATGAGCAGTTCTTC
j_call: TRBJ1-2; v_call: TRBV30; clone_size: .; d_call: .; cdr3_aa: CAWSVMARDGYTF; cdr3_nt: TGTGCCTGGAGTGTAATGGCCAGGGATGGCTACACCTTC
j_call: TRBJ2-7; v_call: TRBV30; clone_size: .; d_call: .; cdr3_aa: CAWSVLFEQYF; cdr3_nt: TGTGCCTGGAGTGTACTATTCGAGCAGTACTTC
j_call: TRBJ2-4; v_call: TRBV11-2; clone_size: .; d_call: TRBD2; cdr3_aa: CASSPRLAGGKNIQYF; cdr3_nt: TGTGCCAGCAGCCCCCGACTAGCGGGAGGGAAAAACATTCAGTACTTC
j_call: TRBJ1-1; v_call: TRBV9; clone_size: few; d_call: .; cdr3_aa: CASSVGGTTEAFF; cdr3_nt: TGTGCCAGCAGCGTTGGGGGGACGACTGAAGCTTTCTTT
j_call: TRBJ1-5; v_call: TRBV27; clone_size: .; d_call: .; cdr3_aa: CASSSLAPNQPQHF; cdr3_nt: TGTGCCAGCAGCTCACTGGCGCCCAATCAGCCCCAGCATTTT
j_call: TRBJ1-2; v_call: TRBV15; clone_size: .; d_call: .; cdr3_aa: CATSAGANYGYTF; cdr3_nt: TGTGCCACCAGCGCGGGGGCTAACTATGGCTACACCTTC
j_call: TRBJ2-7; v_call: TRBV5-8; clone_size: .; d_call: .; cdr3_aa: CASRSGSRGSYEQYF; cdr3_nt: TGTGCCAGCAGGTCGGGGAGCCGAGGGTCCTACGAGCAGTACTTC
j_call: TRBJ1-5; v_call: TRBV27; clone_size: .; d_call: TRBD1; cdr3_aa: CASSQDRGYQPQHF; cdr3_nt: TGTGCCAGCAGCCAGGACAGGGGTTATCAGCCCCAGCATTTT
j_call: TRBJ1-1; v_call: TRBV5-1; clone_size: .; d_call: .; cdr3_aa: CASSFVGRGERDTEAFF; cdr3_nt: TGCGCCAGCAGCTTTGTAGGACGTGGGGAGAGGGACACTGAAGCTTTCTTT
j_call: TRBJ2-7; v_call: TRBV11-2; clone_size: .; d_call: .; cdr3_aa: CASTRTPAPTYEQYF; cdr3_nt: TGTGCCAGCACCCGGACCCCAGCGCCGACCTACGAGCAGTACTTC
j_call: TRBJ2-2; v_call: TRBV9; clone_size: .; d_call: .; cdr3_aa: CASSVGRITNTGELFF; cdr3_nt: TGTGCCAGCAGCGTGGGCAGGATAACGAACACCGGGGAGCTGTTTTTT
j_call: TRBJ1-1; v_call: TRBV27; clone_size: .; d_call: TRBD1; cdr3_aa: CASSLTGWTEAFF; cdr3_nt: TGTGCCAGCAGTTTGACAGGGTGGACTGAAGCTTTCTTT
j_call: TRBJ1-1; v_call: TRBV28; clone_size: .; d_call: .; cdr3_aa: CASSLTAGRGTEAFF; cdr3_nt: TGTGCCAGCAGTTTAACTGCAGGGAGGGGCACTGAAGCTTTCTTT
j_call: TRBJ2-7; v_call: TRBV10-1; clone_size: .; d_call: .; cdr3_aa: CASSAAGFGYEQYF; cdr3_nt: TGCGCCAGCAGTGCGGCAGGGTTCGGTTACGAGCAGTACTTC
j_call: TRBJ1-5; v_call: TRBV7-8; clone_size: .; d_call: .; cdr3_aa: CASSFRGSISNQPQHF; cdr3_nt: TGTGCCAGCAGCTTTAGAGGCTCCATAAGCAATCAGCCCCAGCATTTT
j_call: TRBJ2-7; v_call: TRBV30; clone_size: .; d_call: .; cdr3_aa: CAWSLGSYEQYF; cdr3_nt: TGTGCCTGGAGTTTGGGGTCCTACGAGCAGTACTTC
j_call: TRBJ2-5; v_call: TRBV5-4; clone_size: .; d_call: TRBD2; cdr3_aa: CASSETPGLQETQYF; cdr3_nt: TGTGCCAGCAGCGAAACACCGGGACTACAAGAGACCCAGTACTTC
j_call: TRBJ2-1; v_call: TRBV4-3; clone_size: once; d_call: .; cdr3_aa: CASSQDETGSREQFF; cdr3_nt: TGCGCCAGCAGCCAAGATGAAACGGGATCGAGGGAGCAGTTCTTC
j_call: TRBJ2-7; v_call: TRBV7-9; clone_size: .; d_call: .; cdr3_aa: CASSFTGYEQYF; cdr3_nt: TGTGCCAGCAGCTTTACAGGATACGAGCAGTACTTC
j_call: TRBJ1-1; v_call: TRBV6-1; clone_size: .; d_call: .; cdr3_aa: CASSEFKGEDTEAFF; cdr3_nt: TGTGCCAGCAGTGAATTTAAGGGGGAGGACACTGAAGCTTTCTTT
j_call: TRBJ1-1; v_call: TRBV7-9; clone_size: .; d_call: TRBD1; cdr3_aa: CASSSWTGRNTEAFF; cdr3_nt: TGTGCCAGCAGCTCTTGGACAGGAAGGAACACTGAAGCTTTCTTT
j_call: TRBJ2-7; v_call: TRBV25-1; clone_size: .; d_call: TRBD2; cdr3_aa: CASSSLADSYEQYF; cdr3_nt: TGTGCCAGCAGTTCCCTAGCGGACTCCTACGAGCAGTACTTC
j_call: TRBJ1-1; v_call: TRBV15; clone_size: few; d_call: TRBD1; cdr3_aa: CATSRATGAEAFF; cdr3_nt: TGTGCCACCAGCAGAGCGACAGGGGCTGAAGCTTTCTTT
j_call: TRBJ2-2; v_call: TRBV2; clone_size: .; d_call: .; cdr3_aa: CASSEAWAADGGELFF; cdr3_nt: TGTGCCAGCAGTGAAGCGTGGGCGGCGGATGGCGGGGAGCTGTTTTTT
j_call: TRBJ2-5; v_call: TRBV19; clone_size: .; d_call: TRBD2; cdr3_aa: CASSIDFLAGVETQYF; cdr3_nt: TGTGCCAGTAGTATAGATTTCCTAGCGGGAGTAGAGACCCAGTACTTC
j_call: TRBJ1-4; v_call: TRBV7-9; clone_size: .; d_call: .; cdr3_aa: CASSPRSATNEKLFF; cdr3_nt: TGTGCCAGCAGTCCTAGGTCAGCAACTAATGAAAAACTGTTTTTT
j_call: TRBJ2-7; v_call: TRBV5-1; clone_size: once; d_call: .; cdr3_aa: CASSSKRGVTYEQYF; cdr3_nt: TGCGCCAGCAGCTCAAAGAGGGGGGTTACCTACGAGCAGTACTTC
j_call: TRBJ1-3; v_call: TRBV11-2; clone_size: .; d_call: .; cdr3_aa: CASSKVGGNTIYF; cdr3_nt: TGTGCCAGCAGCAAAGTTGGTGGAAACACCATATATTTT
j_call: TRBJ2-7; v_call: TRBV28; clone_size: .; d_call: .; cdr3_aa: CASSPEAGLYEQYF; cdr3_nt: TGTGCCAGCAGCCCCGAGGCAGGGTTGTACGAGCAGTACTTC
j_call: TRBJ1-1; v_call: TRBV7-9; clone_size: few; d_call: TRBD1; cdr3_aa: CASSLGTGGEAFF; cdr3_nt: TGTGCCAGCAGCTTAGGGACAGGCGGTGAAGCTTTCTTT
j_call: TRBJ1-2; v_call: TRBV27; clone_size: .; d_call: TRBD1; cdr3_aa: CASGRTTGEPFYGYTF; cdr3_nt: TGTGCCAGCGGACGGACGACAGGGGAACCTTTTTATGGCTACACCTTC
j_call: TRBJ1-5; v_call: TRBV27; clone_size: .; d_call: TRBD1; cdr3_aa: CASSPVGANRGQWPQHF; cdr3_nt: TGTGCCAGCAGTCCCGTTGGGGCCAACAGGGGGCAATGGCCCCAGCATTTT